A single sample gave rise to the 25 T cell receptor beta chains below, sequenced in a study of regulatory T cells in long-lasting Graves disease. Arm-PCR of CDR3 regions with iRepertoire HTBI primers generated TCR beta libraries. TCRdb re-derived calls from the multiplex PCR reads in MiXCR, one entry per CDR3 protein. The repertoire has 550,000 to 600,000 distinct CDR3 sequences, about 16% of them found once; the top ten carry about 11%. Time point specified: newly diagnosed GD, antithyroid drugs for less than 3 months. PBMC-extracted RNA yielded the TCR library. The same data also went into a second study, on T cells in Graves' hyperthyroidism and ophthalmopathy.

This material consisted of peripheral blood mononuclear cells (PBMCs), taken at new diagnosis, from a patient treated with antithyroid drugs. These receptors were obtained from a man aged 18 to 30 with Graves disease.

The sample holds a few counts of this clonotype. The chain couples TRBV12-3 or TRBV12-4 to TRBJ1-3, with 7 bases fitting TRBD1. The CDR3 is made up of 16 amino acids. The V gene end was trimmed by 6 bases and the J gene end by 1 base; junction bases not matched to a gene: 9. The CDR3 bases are TGTGCCAGCAGACATAGCACAGGGGCTTCTGGAAACACCATATATTTT. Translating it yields CASRHSTGASGNTIYF.

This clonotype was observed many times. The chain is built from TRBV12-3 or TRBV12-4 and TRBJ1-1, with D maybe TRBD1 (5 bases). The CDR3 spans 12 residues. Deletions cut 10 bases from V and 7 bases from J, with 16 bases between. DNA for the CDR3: TGTGCCACCGGGGGGGGGACGTTTGAAGCTTTCTTT. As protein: CATGGGTFEAFF.

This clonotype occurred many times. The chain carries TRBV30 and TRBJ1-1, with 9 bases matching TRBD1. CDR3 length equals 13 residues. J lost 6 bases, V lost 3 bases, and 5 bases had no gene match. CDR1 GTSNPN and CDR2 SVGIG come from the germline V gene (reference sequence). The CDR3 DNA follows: TGTGCCTGGAGCGGACAGGGGTCCCCTGAAGCTTTCTTT. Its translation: CAWSGQGSPEAFF.

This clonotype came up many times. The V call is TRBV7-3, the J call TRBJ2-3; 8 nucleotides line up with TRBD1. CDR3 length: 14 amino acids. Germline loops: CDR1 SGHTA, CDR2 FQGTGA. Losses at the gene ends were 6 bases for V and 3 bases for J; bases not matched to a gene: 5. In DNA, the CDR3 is TGTGCCAGCAGACAGACAGGGGCGACAGATACGCAGTATTTT. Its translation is CASRQTGATDTQYF.

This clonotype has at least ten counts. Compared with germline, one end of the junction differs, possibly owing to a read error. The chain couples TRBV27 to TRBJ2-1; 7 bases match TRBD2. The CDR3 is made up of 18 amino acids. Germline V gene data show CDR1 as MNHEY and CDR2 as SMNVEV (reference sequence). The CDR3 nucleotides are TGTGCCATCAGTTCGATAGCGGGTAATACACCATCCTACAATGAGCAGTTCTTC. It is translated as CAISSIAGNTPSYNEQFF.

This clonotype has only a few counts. In nucleotides, the CDR3 is TGTGCCAGCAGCGTAGAACCTCGGGAGGATGAGCAGTTCTTC. It codes for CASSVEPREDEQFF. V usage is TRBV9 and J usage is TRBJ2-1, with TRBD2 identical over 7 bases. The CDR3 contains 14 residues. V lost 0 bases, J lost 8 bases, and 5 bases stayed unmatched. Germline values: CDR1 SGDLS, CDR2 YYNGEE.

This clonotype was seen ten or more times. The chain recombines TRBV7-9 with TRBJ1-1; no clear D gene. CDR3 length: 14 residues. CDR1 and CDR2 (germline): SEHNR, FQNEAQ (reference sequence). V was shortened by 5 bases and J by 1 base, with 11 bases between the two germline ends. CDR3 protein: CASSPTAENTEAFF. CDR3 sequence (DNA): TGTGCCAGCAGCCCGACGGCGGAGAACACTGAAGCTTTCTTT.

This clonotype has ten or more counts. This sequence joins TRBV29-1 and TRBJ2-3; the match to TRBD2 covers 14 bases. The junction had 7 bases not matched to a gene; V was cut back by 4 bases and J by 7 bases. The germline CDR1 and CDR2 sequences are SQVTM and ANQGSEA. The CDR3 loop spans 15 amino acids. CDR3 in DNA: TGCAGCGTTGCTATGACTAGCGGGAGGGCGTATACGCAGTATTTT. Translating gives CSVAMTSGRAYTQYF.

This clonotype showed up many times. CDR3 in DNA: TGTGCCTGGAGTGAGACCTACGAGCAGTACTTC. Translating gives CAWSETYEQYF. This chain uses TRBV30 with TRBJ2-7; no definite D call. In germline, CDR1 is GTSNPN, CDR2 SVGIG (reference sequence). The CDR3 length is 11 residues. V lost 1 base and J lost 2, with 3 bases in between.

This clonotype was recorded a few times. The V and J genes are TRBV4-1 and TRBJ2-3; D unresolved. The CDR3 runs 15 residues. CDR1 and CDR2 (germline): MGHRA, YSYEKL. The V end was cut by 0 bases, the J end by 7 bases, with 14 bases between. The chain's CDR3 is CASSQENRPQYTQYF. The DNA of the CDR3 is TGCGCCAGCAGCCAAGAGAACCGTCCACAATATACGCAGTATTTT.

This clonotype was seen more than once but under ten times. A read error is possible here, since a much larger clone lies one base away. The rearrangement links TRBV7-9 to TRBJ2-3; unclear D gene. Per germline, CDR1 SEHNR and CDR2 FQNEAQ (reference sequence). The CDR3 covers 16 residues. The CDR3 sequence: CAGSPIGTGSQDTQYF. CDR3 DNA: TGTGCCGGCAGCCCAATCGGAACGGGTTCGCAAGATACGCAGTATTTT.

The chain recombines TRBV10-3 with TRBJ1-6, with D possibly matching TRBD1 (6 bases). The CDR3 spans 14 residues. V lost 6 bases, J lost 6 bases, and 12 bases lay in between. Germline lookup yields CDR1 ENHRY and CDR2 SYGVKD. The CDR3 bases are TGTGCCATCAGAACGGACAGCGGTAATTCACCCCTCCACTTT. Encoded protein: CAIRTDSGNSPLHF.

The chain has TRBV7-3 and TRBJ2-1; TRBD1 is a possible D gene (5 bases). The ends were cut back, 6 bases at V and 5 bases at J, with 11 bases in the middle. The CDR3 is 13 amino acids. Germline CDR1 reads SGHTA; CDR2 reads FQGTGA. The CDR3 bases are TGTGCCAGCAGATCCCCAGGGCACAATGAGCAGTTCTTC. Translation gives CASRSPGHNEQFF.

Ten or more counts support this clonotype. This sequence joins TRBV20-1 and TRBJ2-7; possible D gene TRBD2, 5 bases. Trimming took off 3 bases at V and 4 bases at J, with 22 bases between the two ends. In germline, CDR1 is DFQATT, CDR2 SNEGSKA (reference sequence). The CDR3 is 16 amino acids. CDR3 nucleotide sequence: TGCAGTGCTAGGTCCATAAGGCAACGGGATACGTACGAGCAGTACTTC. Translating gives CSARSIRQRDTYEQYF.

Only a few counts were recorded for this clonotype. The CDR3 loop reads CASSFSPQETQYF. For the CDR3, the DNA is TGTGCCAGCAGCTTCTCGCCCCAGGAGACCCAGTACTTC. V is TRBV7-3 and J is TRBJ2-5; no definite D call. Germline CDR1 reads SGHTA; CDR2 reads FQGTGA. The germline V and J ends were trimmed by 3 bases and 5 bases, with 10 bases remaining between them. The CDR3 contains 13 residues.

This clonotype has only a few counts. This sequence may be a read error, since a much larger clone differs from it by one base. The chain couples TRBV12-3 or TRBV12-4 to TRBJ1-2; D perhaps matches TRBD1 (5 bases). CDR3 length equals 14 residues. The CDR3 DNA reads TGTGCCAGCGGTTTAGGGGCAGAATCATATGGCTACACCTTC. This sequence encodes CASGLGAESYGYTF.

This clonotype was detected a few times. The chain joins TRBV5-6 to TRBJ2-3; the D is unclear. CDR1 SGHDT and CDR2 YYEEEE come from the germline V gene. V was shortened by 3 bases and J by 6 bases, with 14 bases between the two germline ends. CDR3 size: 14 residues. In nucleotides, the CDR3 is TGTGCCAGCAGCTCGTCTGGCACTGGGGATACGCAGTATTTT. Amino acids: CASSSSGTGDTQYF. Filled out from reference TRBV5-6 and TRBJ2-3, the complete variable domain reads DAGVTQSPTHLIKTRGQQVTLRCSPKSGHDTVSWYQQALGQGPQFIFQYYEEEERQRGNFPDRFSGHQFPNYSSELNVNALLLGDSALYLCASSSSGTGDTQYFGPGTRLTVL.

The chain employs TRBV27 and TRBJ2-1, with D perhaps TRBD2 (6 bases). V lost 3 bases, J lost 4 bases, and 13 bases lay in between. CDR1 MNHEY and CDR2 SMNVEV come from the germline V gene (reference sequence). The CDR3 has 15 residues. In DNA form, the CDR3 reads TGTGCCAGCAGTTTGTTGCGGGACCGATACAATGAGCAGTTCTTC. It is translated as CASSLLRDRYNEQFF.

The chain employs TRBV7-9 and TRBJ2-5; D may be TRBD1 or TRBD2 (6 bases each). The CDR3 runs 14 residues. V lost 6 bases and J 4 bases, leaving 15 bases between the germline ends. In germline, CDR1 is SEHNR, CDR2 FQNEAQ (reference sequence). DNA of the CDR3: TGTGCCAGCAGTCTAATCGGGGGCGGAGAGACCCAGTACTTC. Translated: CASSLIGGGETQYF.

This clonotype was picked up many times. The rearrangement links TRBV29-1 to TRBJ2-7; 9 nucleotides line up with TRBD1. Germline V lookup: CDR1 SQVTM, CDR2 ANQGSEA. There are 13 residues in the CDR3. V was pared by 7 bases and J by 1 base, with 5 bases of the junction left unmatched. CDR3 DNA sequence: TGCAGCGCGGGACAGGGCGGGTCCTACGAGCAGTACTTC. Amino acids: CSAGQGGSYEQYF.

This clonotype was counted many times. The CDR3 protein is CASSKRLAEFF. The CDR3, as DNA: TGTGCCAGCAGTAAACGACTAGCGGAGTTCTTC. This chain joins TRBV12-3 or TRBV12-4 and TRBJ2-1, with TRBD2 matching over 9 bases. V shed 5 bases and J 14 bases; nucleotides not matched to a gene: 4. The CDR3 contains 11 residues.

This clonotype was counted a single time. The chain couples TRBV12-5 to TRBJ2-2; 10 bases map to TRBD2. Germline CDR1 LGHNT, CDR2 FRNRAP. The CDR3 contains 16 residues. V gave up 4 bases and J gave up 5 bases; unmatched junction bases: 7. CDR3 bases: TGTGCTAGTGGTTCTCGCCTAGCGGGAGAAACCGGGGAGCTGTTTTTT. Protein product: CASGSRLAGETGELFF.

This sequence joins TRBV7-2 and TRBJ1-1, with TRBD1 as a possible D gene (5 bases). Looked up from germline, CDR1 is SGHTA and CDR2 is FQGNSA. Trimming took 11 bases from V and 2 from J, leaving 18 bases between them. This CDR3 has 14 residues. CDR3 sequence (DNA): TGTGCCGGGGATCTCCGTGGGGCCAACACTGAAGCTTTCTTT. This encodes CAGDLRGANTEAFF.

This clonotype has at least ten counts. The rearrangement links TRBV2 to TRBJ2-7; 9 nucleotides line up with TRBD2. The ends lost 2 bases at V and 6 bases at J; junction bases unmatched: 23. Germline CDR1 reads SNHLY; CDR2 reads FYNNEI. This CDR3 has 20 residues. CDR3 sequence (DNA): TGTGCCAGCAGTGAATTCCCCGCGGCCCTAGCGGGAAAGGGGCTCTCCGAGCAGTACTTC. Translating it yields CASSEFPAALAGKGLSEQYF.

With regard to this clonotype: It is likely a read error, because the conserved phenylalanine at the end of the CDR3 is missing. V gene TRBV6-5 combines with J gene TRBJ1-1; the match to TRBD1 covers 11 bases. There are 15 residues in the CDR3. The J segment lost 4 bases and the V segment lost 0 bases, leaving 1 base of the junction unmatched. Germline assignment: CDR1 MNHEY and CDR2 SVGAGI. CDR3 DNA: TGTGCCAGCAGTTACTCCGGACAGGGGGCCACTGAAGCTTTCCTT. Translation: CASSYSGQGATEAFL.